Listed below are T cell receptor beta chains from one sample, sequenced in a study of blood T cell repertoires in COVID-19. Assay: immunoSEQ multiplex PCR; the TCRdb copy retains only in-frame clones and omits some. The repertoire includes about 160,000 clones, 75% to 85% of them detected once, and 3.4% sits in the top ten. Sequencing was carried out using PBMCs or T cells enriched from blood (not recorded which). The receptors originated from a woman aged 60-75 years who had recovered from COVID-19. CDR3s include the opening cysteine and the closing phenylalanine or tryptophan. D genes are given only for firm matches. A clone size is listed for some rows: how often the clone was seen (once, few, many), or a class if it is expanded.

TRBV7-2	.	.	TRBJ2-3	15	CASSLGRGLTDTQYF	TGTGCCAGCAGCTTAGGGCGGGGACTGACAGATACGCAGTATTTT
TRBV19	.	.	TRBJ1-5	14	CASSIFGSNQPQHF	TGTGCCAGTAGTATTTTCGGTAGCAATCAGCCCCAGCATTTT
TRBV2	.	TRBD2	TRBJ2-5	15	CASNSSGEAKETQYF	TGTGCCAGCAATAGTAGCGGGGAAGCGAAAGAGACCCAGTACTTC
TRBV10-2	.	.	TRBJ1-1	14	CASLAGGPGTEAFF	TGCGCCAGCCTTGCGGGGGGCCCGGGGACTGAAGCTTTCTTT
TRBV4-1	few	TRBD1	TRBJ2-3	16	CASSSNRGQNTDTQYF	TGCGCCAGCAGCTCGAACAGGGGGCAAAACACAGATACGCAGTATTTT
TRBV5-1	.	.	TRBJ1-1	13	CAIGADPNTEAFF	TGCGCCATCGGAGCGGATCCGAACACTGAAGCTTTCTTT
TRBV10-3	.	.	TRBJ2-3	15	CAISGGRASTDTQYF	TGTGCCATCAGTGGGGGGCGTGCTAGCACAGATACGCAGTATTTT
TRBV2	many	.	TRBJ1-2	13	CASLGGGGGGYTF	TGTGCCTCCCTCGGCGGCGGGGGCGGTGGCTACACCTTC
TRBV25-1	.	.	TRBJ1-3	16	CASSDGAGASRNTIYF	TGTGCCAGCAGTGACGGAGCGGGAGCTTCCCGAAACACCATATATTTT
TRBV5-1	.	.	TRBJ1-4	16	CASRFGSGSGDEKLFF	.
TRBV11-2	.	.	TRBJ2-2	17	CASSLVTHRVDTGELFF	TGTGCCAGCAGCTTAGTTACCCACAGAGTCGATACCGGGGAGCTGTTTTTT
TRBV5-1	.	.	TRBJ2-7	15	CASSLVAEISYEQYF	TGCGCCAGCAGCTTGGTGGCGGAAATCTCCTACGAGCAGTACTTC
TRBV5-1	few	.	TRBJ1-3	15	CASSLGPGSGNTIYF	TGCGCCAGCAGCTTGGGTCCAGGCTCTGGAAACACCATATATTTT
TRBV2	.	TRBD1	TRBJ1-1	14	CASVSDRVDTEAFF	TGTGCCAGCGTTTCGGACAGGGTCGACACTGAAGCTTTCTTT
TRBV2	.	.	TRBJ2-5	15	CASSARQETRETQYF	TGTGCCAGCAGTGCCCGACAGGAAACTAGGGAGACCCAGTACTTC
TRBV5-6	.	TRBD2	TRBJ2-3	14	CASSRRGNTDTQYF	TGTGCCAGCAGCCGGCGGGGGAACACAGATACGCAGTATTTT
TRBV5-1	once	.	TRBJ2-3	14	CASSLIGLTDTQYF	TGCGCCAGCAGCTTAATTGGCCTCACAGATACGCAGTATTTT
TRBV28	.	TRBD1	TRBJ1-2	17	CASSGSGTGGRTYGYTF	TGTGCCAGCAGTGGCTCCGGGACAGGGGGTCGGACTTATGGCTACACCTTC
TRBV5-1	.	.	TRBJ2-3	17	CASSLGGRAESTDTQYF	TGCGCCAGCAGCTTGGGGGGCAGGGCTGAGAGCACAGATACGCAGTATTTT
TRBV7-2	.	.	TRBJ2-2	16	CASSLAPSSLPGELFF	TGTGCCAGCAGCTTAGCCCCATCTAGTCTTCCCGGGGAGCTGTTTTTT
TRBV2	.	TRBD1	TRBJ1-1	14	CASSFGTGVTEAFF	TGTGCCAGCAGTTTCGGGACAGGGGTCACTGAAGCTTTCTTT
TRBV6-6	few	.	TRBJ1-1	13	CASSRQYHTEAFF	TGTGCCAGCAGTCGACAGTACCACACTGAAGCTTTCTTT
TRBV21-1	.	.	TRBJ1-1	16	CASSKAGGQGYTEAFF	TGTGCCAGCAGCAAAGCGGGGGGACAGGGTTACACTGAAGCTTTCTTT
TRBV6-5	.	.	TRBJ1-6	15	CASSYTDSGNSPLHF	TGTGCCAGCAGTTACACGGACTCCGGTAATTCACCCCTCCACTTT
TRBV5-1	few	.	TRBJ1-2	14	CASSLDGGPGGYTF	TGCGCCAGCAGCTTGGACGGGGGGCCTGGCGGCTACACCTTC
TRBV6-5	.	TRBD1	TRBJ1-5	14	CASRTGGGNQPQHF	TGTGCCAGCCGTACAGGGGGGGGCAATCAGCCCCAGCATTTT
TRBV11-2	.	.	TRBJ1-2	12	CASSSETPGYTF	TGTGCCAGCAGCTCCGAGACACCTGGCTACACCTTC
TRBV10-3	.	TRBD2	TRBJ2-7	15	CAISEPLAGEGEQYF	TGTGCCATCAGTGAGCCCCTAGCGGGGGAAGGGGAGCAGTACTTC
TRBV11-2	.	TRBD1	TRBJ1-1	13	CASSSRPQGGAFF	TGTGCCAGCAGCTCTCGGCCACAGGGGGGAGCTTTCTTT
TRBV5-1	.	TRBD1	TRBJ2-3	17	CASSFFVRGPSTDTQYF	TGCGCCAGCAGCTTTTTCGTGAGGGGGCCGAGCACAGATACGCAGTATTTT
TRBV5-4	.	.	TRBJ2-1	13	CASSPISGSEQFF	TGTGCCAGCAGCCCTATTTCCGGGTCTGAGCAGTTCTTC
TRBV5-1	.	.	TRBJ1-1	13	CASSIQSNTEAFF	TGCGCCAGCAGCATCCAATCCAACACTGAAGCTTTCTTT
TRBV4-2	once	TRBD2	TRBJ2-7	15	CASSPTSGVKPEQYF	TGTGCCAGCAGCCCAACTAGCGGGGTGAAGCCTGAGCAGTACTTC
TRBV6-5	.	TRBD1	TRBJ2-3	16	CASSSGTGGDADTQYF	TGTGCCAGCAGTTCTGGGACAGGGGGCGACGCAGATACGCAGTATTTT
TRBV2	.	.	TRBJ1-6	16	CASSHPAEGVQSPLHF	TGTGCCAGCAGTCATCCGGCTGAAGGGGTACAGTCACCCCTCCACTTT
TRBV4-2	once	TRBD1	TRBJ2-7	15	CASSPYRGREDEQYF	TGTGCCAGCAGCCCGTACAGGGGTCGCGAGGACGAGCAGTACTTC
TRBV3-1/TRBV3-2	.	TRBD1	TRBJ1-6	14	CASSQDTGGSPLHF	TGTGCCAGCAGCCAGGATACAGGGGGCTCACCCCTCCACTTT
TRBV21-1	.	.	TRBJ2-6	18	CASSTPTAILSGANVLTF	TGTGCCAGCAGCACACCAACAGCTATACTCTCTGGGGCCAACGTCCTGACTTTC
TRBV27	.	.	TRBJ2-1	16	CASSLLGAGHNNEQFF	TGTGCCAGCAGTTTACTTGGGGCAGGCCATAACAATGAGCAGTTCTTC
TRBV4-1	.	.	TRBJ1-2	15	CASSSRQETNYGYTF	TGCGCCAGCAGCTCCCGACAGGAAACGAACTATGGCTACACCTTC
TRBV7-3	many	.	TRBJ1-2	13	CASSPTPGYGYTF	TGTGCCAGCAGCCCGACCCCAGGGTATGGCTACACCTTC
TRBV27	.	TRBD1	TRBJ1-2	13	CASSPDRGAGYTF	TGTGCCAGCAGTCCGGACAGGGGAGCTGGCTACACCTTC
TRBV10-3	.	.	TRBJ1-2	15	CAISEPTGYNYGYTF	TGTGCCATCAGTGAGCCGACAGGATATAACTATGGCTACACCTTC
TRBV25-1	.	.	TRBJ1-5	12	CASSQGPQPQHF	TGTGCCAGCAGTCAGGGTCCTCAGCCCCAGCATTTT